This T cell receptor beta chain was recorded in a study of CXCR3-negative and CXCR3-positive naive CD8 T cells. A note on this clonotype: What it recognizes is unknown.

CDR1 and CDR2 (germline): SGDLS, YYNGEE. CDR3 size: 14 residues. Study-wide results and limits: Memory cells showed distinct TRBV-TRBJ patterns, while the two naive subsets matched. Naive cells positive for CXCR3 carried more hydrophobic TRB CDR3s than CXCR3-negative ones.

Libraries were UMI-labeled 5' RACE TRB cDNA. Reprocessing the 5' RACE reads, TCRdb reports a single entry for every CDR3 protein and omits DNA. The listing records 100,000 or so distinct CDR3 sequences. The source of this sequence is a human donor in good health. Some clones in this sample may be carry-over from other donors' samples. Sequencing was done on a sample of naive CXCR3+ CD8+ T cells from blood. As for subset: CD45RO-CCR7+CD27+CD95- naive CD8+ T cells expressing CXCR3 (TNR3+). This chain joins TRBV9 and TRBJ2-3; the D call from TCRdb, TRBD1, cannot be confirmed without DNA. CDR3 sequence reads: CASSLHPGGDTQYF.